The source of this TCR beta chain is a study of metastatic and nonmetastatic thyroid tumors. In the study overall: Comparative analysis of repertoires was undertaken across blood and tumor or nodule tissue obtained from malignant and benign thyroid patients.

Prior to thyroid surgery, none of the patients had received any treatment. From the PCR reads, TCRdb re-called clones with MiXCR. The table includes 20,000 to 25,000 clones, roughly 15% detected once. V was shortened by 1 base and J by 5 bases, with 9 bases between the two germline ends. The CDR3 extends over 13 amino acids. Germline V gene lookup returns CDR1 KGHSH and CDR2 LQKENI. The sequence was obtained from a female donor with papillary thyroid cancer or a benign thyroid nodule (not recorded which). Some clones in this sample may be carry-over from other donors' samples. The sample consisted of tumor tissue. The genes are TRBV18 and TRBJ2-7; maybe TRBD1 (6 bases). CDR3 DNA sequence: TGTGCCAGCTCACCACAGCCAGGGGACGAGCAGTACTTC. Translated: CASSPQPGDEQYF.